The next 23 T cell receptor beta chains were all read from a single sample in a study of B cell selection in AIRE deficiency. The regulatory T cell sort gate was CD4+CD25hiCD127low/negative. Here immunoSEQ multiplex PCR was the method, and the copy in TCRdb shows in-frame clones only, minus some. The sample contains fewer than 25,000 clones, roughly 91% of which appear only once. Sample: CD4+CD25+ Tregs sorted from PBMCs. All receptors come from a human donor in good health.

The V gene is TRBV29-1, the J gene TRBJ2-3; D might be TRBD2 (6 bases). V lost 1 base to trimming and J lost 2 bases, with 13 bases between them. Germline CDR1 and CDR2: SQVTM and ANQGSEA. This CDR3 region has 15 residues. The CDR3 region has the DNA TGCAGCGTTGAAGTGTCGGGGGAAATCACAGATACGCAGTATTTT. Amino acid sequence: CSVEVSGEITDTQYF.

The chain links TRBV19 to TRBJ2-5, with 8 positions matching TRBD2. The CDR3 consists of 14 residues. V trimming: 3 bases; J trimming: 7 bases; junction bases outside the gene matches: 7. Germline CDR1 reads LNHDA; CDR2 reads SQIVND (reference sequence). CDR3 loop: CASSMGFAGGTQYF. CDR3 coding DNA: TGTGCCAGTAGTATGGGGTTCGCGGGGGGGACCCAGTACTTC.

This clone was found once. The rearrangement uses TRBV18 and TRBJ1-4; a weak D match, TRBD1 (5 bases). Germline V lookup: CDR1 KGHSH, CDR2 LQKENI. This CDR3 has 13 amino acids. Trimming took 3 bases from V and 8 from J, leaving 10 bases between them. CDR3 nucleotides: TGTGCCAGCTCACCGGGGGTTGACGAAAAACTGTTTTTT. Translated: CASSPGVDEKLFF.

CDR3 nucleotides: TGTGCCAGCAGCCGTAGCGGGGGTACGTCCTACGAGCAGTACTTC. Translated, it gives CASSRSGGTSYEQYF. The chain combines TRBV7-6 with TRBJ2-5; 9 bases agree with TRBD2. The DNA end lines up better with TRBJ2-7; the J call may be wrong. Germline V gene data show CDR1 as SGHVS and CDR2 as FNYEAQ. This CDR3 is built from 15 residues.

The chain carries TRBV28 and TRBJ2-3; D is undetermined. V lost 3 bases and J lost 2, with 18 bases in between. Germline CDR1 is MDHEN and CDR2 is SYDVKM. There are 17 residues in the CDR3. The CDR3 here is CASSLYVRADTTDTQYF. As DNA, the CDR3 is TGTGCCAGCAGTTTGTATGTTCGGGCAGATACCACAGATACGCAGTATTTT.

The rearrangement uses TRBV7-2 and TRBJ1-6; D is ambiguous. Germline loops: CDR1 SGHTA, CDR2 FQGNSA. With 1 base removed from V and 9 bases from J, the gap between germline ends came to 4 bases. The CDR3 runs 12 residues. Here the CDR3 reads CASSLEFSPLHF. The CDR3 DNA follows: TGTGCCAGCAGCTTAGAATTTTCACCCCTCCACTTT.

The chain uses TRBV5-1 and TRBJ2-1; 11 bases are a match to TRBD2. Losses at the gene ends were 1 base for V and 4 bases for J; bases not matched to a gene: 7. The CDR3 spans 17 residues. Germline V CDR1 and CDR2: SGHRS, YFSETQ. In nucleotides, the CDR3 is TGCGCCAGCAGCTTGTACGCTAGCGGGGGGCCATACAATGAGCAGTTCTTC. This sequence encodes CASSLYASGGPYNEQFF.

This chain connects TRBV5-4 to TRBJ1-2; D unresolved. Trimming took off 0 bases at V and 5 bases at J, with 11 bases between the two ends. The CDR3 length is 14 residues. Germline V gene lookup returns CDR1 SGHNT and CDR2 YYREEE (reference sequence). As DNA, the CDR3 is TGTGCCAGCAGCTTGGACCCCCTTTTATATGGCTACACCTTC. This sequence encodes CASSLDPLLYGYTF.

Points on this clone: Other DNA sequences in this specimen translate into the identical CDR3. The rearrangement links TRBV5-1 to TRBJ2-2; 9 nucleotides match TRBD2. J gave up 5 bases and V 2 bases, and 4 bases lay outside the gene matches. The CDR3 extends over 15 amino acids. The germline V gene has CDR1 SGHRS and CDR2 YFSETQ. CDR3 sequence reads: CASSLAGGLTGELFF. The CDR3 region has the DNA TGCGCCAGCAGCTTAGCGGGGGGTCTGACCGGGGAGCTGTTTTTT. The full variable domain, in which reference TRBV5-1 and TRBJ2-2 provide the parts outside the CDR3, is KAGVTQTPRYLIKTRGQQVTLSCSPISGHRSVSWYQQTPGQGLQFLFEYFSETQRNKGNFPGRFSGRQFSNSRSEMNVSTLELGDSALYLCASSLAGGLTGELFFGEGSRLTVL.

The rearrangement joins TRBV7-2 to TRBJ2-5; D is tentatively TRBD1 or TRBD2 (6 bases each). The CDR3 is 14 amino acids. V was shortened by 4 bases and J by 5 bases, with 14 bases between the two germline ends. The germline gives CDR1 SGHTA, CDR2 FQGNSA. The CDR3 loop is CASSWPGGAETQYF. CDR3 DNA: TGTGCCAGCAGCTGGCCCGGGGGCGCGGAGACCCAGTACTTC.

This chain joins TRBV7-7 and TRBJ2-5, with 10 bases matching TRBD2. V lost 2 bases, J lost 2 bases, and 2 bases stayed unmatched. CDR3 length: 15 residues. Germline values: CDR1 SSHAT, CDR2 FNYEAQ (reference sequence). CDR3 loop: CASSLLAGGQETQYF. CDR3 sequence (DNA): TGTGCCAGCAGCTTATTAGCGGGGGGACAAGAGACCCAGTACTTC.

CDR3 DNA: TGCGCCAGCAGCTTGGCACCGGGACTAGCTCGGGGCGAGCAGTACTTC. This gives the protein CASSLAPGLARGEQYF. The rearrangement uses TRBV5-1 and TRBJ2-7; 9 nucleotides line up with TRBD2. This CDR3 is 16 amino acids long. Germline loops: CDR1 SGHRS, CDR2 YFSETQ. The trim removed 0 bases at V and 6 bases at J, leaving 10 bases unmatched.

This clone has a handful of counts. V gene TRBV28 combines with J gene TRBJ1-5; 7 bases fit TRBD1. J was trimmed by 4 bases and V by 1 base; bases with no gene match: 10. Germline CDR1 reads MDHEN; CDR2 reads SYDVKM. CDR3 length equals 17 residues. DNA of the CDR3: TGTGCCAGCAGTTTATCTGGTGTCGGCAGGGGGAATCAGCCCCAGCATTTT. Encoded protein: CASSLSGVGRGNQPQHF.

The CDR3 spells CASSLTSDTQYF. The CDR3 coding sequence is TGCGCCAGCAGCTTGACGTCAGATACGCAGTATTTT. The V call is TRBV5-1, the J call TRBJ2-3; no clear D gene. V shed 1 base and J shed 4 bases, with 4 bases lying between them. The germline V gene has CDR1 SGHRS and CDR2 YFSETQ. The CDR3 sequence is 12 residues long.

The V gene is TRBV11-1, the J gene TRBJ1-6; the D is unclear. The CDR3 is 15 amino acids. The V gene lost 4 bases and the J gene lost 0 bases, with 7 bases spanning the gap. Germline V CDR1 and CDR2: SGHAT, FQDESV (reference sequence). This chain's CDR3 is CASSSRDSYNSPLHF. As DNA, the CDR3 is TGTGCCAGCAGCTCCCGGGACTCCTATAATTCACCCCTCCACTTT. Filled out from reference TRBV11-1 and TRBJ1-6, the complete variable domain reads EAEVAQSPRYKITEKSQAVAFWCDPISGHATLYWYRQILGQGPELLVQFQDESVVDDSQLPKDRFSAERLKGVDSTLKIQPAELGDSAMYLCASSSRDSYNSPLHFGNGTRLTVT.

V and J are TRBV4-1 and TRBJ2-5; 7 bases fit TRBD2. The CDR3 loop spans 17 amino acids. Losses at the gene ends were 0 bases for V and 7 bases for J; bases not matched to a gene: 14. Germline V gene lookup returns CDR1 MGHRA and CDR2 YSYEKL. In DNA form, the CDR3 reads TGCGCCAGCAGCCAAGATTTAAGGCTAGCGGTCATAAGGACCCAGTACTTC. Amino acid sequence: CASSQDLRLAVIRTQYF.

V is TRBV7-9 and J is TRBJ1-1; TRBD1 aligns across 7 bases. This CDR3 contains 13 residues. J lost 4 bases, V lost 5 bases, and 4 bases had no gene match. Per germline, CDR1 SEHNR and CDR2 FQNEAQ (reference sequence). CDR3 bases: TGTGCCAGCAGCCGACAGGGATTCACTGAAGCTTTCTTT. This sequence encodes CASSRQGFTEAFF. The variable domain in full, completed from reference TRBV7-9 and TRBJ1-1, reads DTGVSQNPRHKITKRGQNVTFRCDPISEHNRLYWYRQTLGQGPEFLTYFQNEAQLEKSRLLSDRFSAERPKGSFSTLEIQRTEQGDSAMYLCASSRQGFTEAFFGQGTRLTVV.

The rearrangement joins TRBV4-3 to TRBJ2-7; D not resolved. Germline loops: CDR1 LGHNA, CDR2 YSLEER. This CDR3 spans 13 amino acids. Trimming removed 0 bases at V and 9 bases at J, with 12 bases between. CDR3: CASSQDLGTLQYF. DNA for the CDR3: TGCGCCAGCAGCCAAGATCTCGGTACCTTGCAGTACTTC.

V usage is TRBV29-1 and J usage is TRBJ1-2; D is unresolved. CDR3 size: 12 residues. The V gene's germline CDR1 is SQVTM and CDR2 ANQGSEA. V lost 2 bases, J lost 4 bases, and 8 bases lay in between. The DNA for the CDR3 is TGCAGCGTTGAACATACAGCCTATGGCTACACCTTC. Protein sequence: CSVEHTAYGYTF.

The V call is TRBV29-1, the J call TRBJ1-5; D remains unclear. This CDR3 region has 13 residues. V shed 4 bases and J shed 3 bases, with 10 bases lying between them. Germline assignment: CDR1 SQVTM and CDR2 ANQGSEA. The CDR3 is CSVVLGFNQPQHF. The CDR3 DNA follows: TGCAGCGTTGTGTTAGGCTTCAATCAGCCCCAGCATTTT.

The chain's CDR3 is CASPRISAGGNTEAFF. The CDR3 nucleotides are TGTGCCTCCCCTCGAATCTCGGCGGGGGGGAACACTGAAGCTTTCTTT. The J gene is TRBJ1-1, the V gene TRBV30, with D maybe TRBD1 (5 bases). From germline, CDR1 is GTSNPN and CDR2 SVGIG (reference sequence). The CDR3 has 16 amino acids. With 7 bases removed from V and 1 base from J, the gap between germline ends came to 22 bases.

The CDR3 bases are TGTGCCAGCAGACCAACAGGGCCCTATGGCTACACCTTC. This sequence encodes CASRPTGPYGYTF. The chain carries TRBV27 and TRBJ1-2; D is perhaps TRBD1 (6 bases). This CDR3 has 13 residues. V was shortened by 6 bases and J by 4 bases, with 12 bases between the two germline ends. The germline CDR1 and CDR2 sequences are MNHEY and SMNVEV (reference sequence).

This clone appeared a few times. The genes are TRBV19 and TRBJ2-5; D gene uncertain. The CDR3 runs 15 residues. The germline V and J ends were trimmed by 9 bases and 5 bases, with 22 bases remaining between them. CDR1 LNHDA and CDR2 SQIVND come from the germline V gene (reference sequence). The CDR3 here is CASSNWALGEETQYF. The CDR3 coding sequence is TGTGCCAGCTCGAATTGGGCCCTAGGCGAGGAGACCCAGTACTTC.